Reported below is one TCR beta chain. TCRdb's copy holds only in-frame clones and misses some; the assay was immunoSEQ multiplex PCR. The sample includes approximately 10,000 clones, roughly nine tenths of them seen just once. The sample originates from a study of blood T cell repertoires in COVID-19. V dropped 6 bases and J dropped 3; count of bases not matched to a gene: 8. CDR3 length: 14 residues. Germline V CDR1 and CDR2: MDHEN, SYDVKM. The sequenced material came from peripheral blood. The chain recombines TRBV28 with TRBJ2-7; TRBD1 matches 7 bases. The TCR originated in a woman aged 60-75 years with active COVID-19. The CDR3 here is CASRAQGEIYEQYF. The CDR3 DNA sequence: TGTGCCAGCAGAGCTCAGGGGGAGATCTACGAGCAGTACTTC.